Described below is a single TCR beta chain sequence and its context. Its specificity is unknown. The sample belongs to a study of lymphopenia after photon versus proton radiotherapy. The CDR3 extends over 13 amino acids. V lost 4 bases, J lost 6 bases, and 9 bases stayed unmatched. CDR1 is SQVTM and CDR2 is ANQGSEA in the germline V gene. Only in-frame clones appear in the TCRdb table, and some are missing; sequencing was by immunoSEQ multiplex PCR. The sample holds around 150,000 clones, 88% seen once. Study observations and caveats: Survival link was tested only in deceased patients; proton benefit remains a possibility. After lymphocyte nadir, photon-treated repertoires showed oligoclonal expansion, especially CD8+ Temra. Proton therapy kept repertoires fairly stable, unlike photons, which gained effector/memory cells. In patients who died, overall survival fell as post-nadir TCR diversity dropped more.

The receptor comes from a man aged 45-60 years with gastric cancer. This sequence joins TRBV29-1 and TRBJ2-7; 7 bases are a match to TRBD1. The material sequenced was peripheral blood, taken from a patient treated with photon-based radiotherapy. The CDR3 DNA reads as TGCAGCGTTGCCGGACAGGTCGGTGGCGAGCAGTACTTC. It is translated as CSVAGQVGGEQYF.